This record covers a single T cell receptor (beta chain). Clones were sequenced by immunoSEQ multiplex PCR, and TCRdb holds only the in-frame ones, with some missing. This table holds some 80,000 clones, nearly 95% found once. V was trimmed by 4 bases and J by 0 bases, leaving 13 bases between them. Germline V gene sequence: CDR1 SGHTA, CDR2 FQGNSA. The CDR3 is 16 amino acids. This sample was taken from a study of T cell changes during pregnancy in multiple sclerosis. The sequencing used peripheral blood, collected in the second trimester of pregnancy. The sequence derives from a female donor with multiple sclerosis, enrolled in a pregnancy study. This chain connects TRBV7-2 to TRBJ2-4, with D possibly being TRBD1 (6 bases). The CDR3 bases are TGTGCCAGCAGCTCGGGACACATCCTAGCCAAAAACATTCAGTACTTC. It specifies CASSSGHILAKNIQYF.